A single sample gave rise to the 7 T cell receptor beta chains below, sequenced in a study of CD8+ T cells in alopecia areata. RNA extraction was followed by reverse transcription into cDNA, which acted as the sequencing template. The assay was immunoSEQ multiplex PCR, and TCRdb's table has in-frame clones only and misses some. Of 150,000 to 180,000 clones listed, around 50% are singletons. The sequencing here drew on CD8+ T cells sorted from blood, taken at week 0. These receptors all stem from a human donor with alopecia areata.

The gene calls are TRBV30 and TRBJ1-1, with a weak D call TRBD1 (6 bases). Germline assignment: CDR1 GTSNPN and CDR2 SVGIG (reference sequence). V lost 3 bases and J lost 2, with 22 bases in between. The CDR3 is 17 residues long. CDR3 in amino acids: CAWRMVYGGTVNTEAFF. In DNA, the CDR3 is TGTGCCTGGAGGATGGTTTACGGGGGCACGGTTAACACTGAAGCTTTCTTT.

Only a few counts were recorded for this clone. The gene calls are TRBV10-2 and TRBJ2-3; D ambiguous. Germline V gives CDR1 WSHSY, CDR2 SAAADI. The CDR3 length is 13 residues. V lost 3 bases to trimming and J lost 5 bases, with 9 bases between them. CDR3 in amino acids: CASSDIPGDTQYF. CDR3 bases: TGCGCCAGCAGTGACATACCCGGAGATACGCAGTATTTT.

This clone was seen only a few times. The chain links TRBV4-3 to TRBJ2-7; D not resolved. Per the germline V gene, CDR1 is LGHNA and CDR2 is YSLEER. Trimming took 3 bases from V and 3 from J, leaving 9 bases between them. The CDR3 covers 13 residues. The CDR3 DNA reads TGCGCCAGCAGCCAGTCGGACGGCTACGAGCAGTACTTC. Its translation is CASSQSDGYEQYF.

The rearrangement uses TRBV29-1 and TRBJ1-2; unclear D gene. Germline loops: CDR1 SQVTM, CDR2 ANQGSEA. V was pared by 5 bases and J by 6 bases, with 10 bases between. The CDR3 length is 11 residues. The CDR3 sequence: CSVPGSDGYTF. CDR3 DNA sequence: TGCAGCGTTCCGGGATCTGATGGCTACACCTTC.

The chain links TRBV15 to TRBJ2-1, with 10 bases that match TRBD2. CDR1 is LNHNV, CDR2 YYDKDF, per germline (reference sequence). The CDR3 runs to 15 residues. V was pared by 3 bases and J by 4 bases, with 3 bases of the junction left unmatched. The CDR3 region is CATSSKRGGYNEQFF. The CDR3 DNA reads TGTGCCACCAGCAGCAAGCGGGGGGGGTACAATGAGCAGTTCTTC. The whole variable domain, remainder taken from reference TRBV15 and TRBJ2-1, is DAMVIQNPRYQVTQFGKPVTLSCSQTLNHNVMYWYQQKSSQAPKLLFHYYDKDFNNEADTPDNFQSRRPNTSFCFLDIRSPGLGDTAMYLCATSSKRGGYNEQFFGPGTRLTVL.

This clone has only one observation. V is TRBV29-1 and J is TRBJ2-5; 15 bases line up with TRBD2. The germline V gene has CDR1 SQVTM and CDR2 ANQGSEA. V shed 3 bases, J shed 3 bases, and the junction held 8 bases outside the gene matches. CDR3 length: 17 residues. CDR3 region: CSVDGLAGGLREETQYF. The CDR3 DNA reads as TGCAGCGTTGATGGACTAGCGGGGGGGTTAAGGGAAGAGACCCAGTACTTC. Based on the CDR3 plus reference TRBV29-1 and TRBJ2-5, the full variable domain is SAVISQKPSRDICQRGTSLTIQCQVDSQVTMMFWYRQQPGQSLTLIATANQGSEATYESGFVIDKFPISRPNLTFSTLTVSNMSPEDSSIYLCSVDGLAGGLREETQYFGPGTRLLVL.

This chain links TRBV27 with TRBJ2-3; 10 nucleotides align to TRBD2. This CDR3 is built from 15 residues. The germline V gene encodes CDR1 MNHEY and CDR2 SMNVEV (reference sequence). V was clipped by 5 bases and J by 4 bases; unmatched bases: 6. CDR3 sequence: CASSLAGATPDTQYF. CDR3 DNA: TGTGCCAGCAGTCTAGCGGGGGCCACCCCAGATACGCAGTATTTT.